The rows below give T cell receptor beta chains drawn from one sample of a study of blood T cell repertoires in COVID-19. Libraries were prepared by immunoSEQ multiplex PCR; TCRdb keeps only in-frame clonotypes and omits some of them. There are roughly 400,000 clones in the sample; 90% occur only once, and 0.6% lies in the top ten. Sequencing input: PBMCs or T cells enriched from blood (not recorded which). The receptors derive from a young man who had recovered from COVID-19. Each CDR3 is given with its conserved first and last residue. The D gene is left open where the match is weak. Size is stated for part of the rows, as once, few or many counts, or as a class when the clone is expanded.

j_call d_call v_call clone_size cdr3_nt cdr3_aa
TRBJ1-2 . TRBV2 . TGTGCCAGCAAACGAGCTTTTTCCTATGGCTACACCTTC CASKRAFSYGYTF
TRBJ1-2 . TRBV3-1/TRBV3-2 . TGTGCCAGCAGCCAAGGCCGACAGGCCTGGAGTGGCTACACCTTC CASSQGRQAWSGYTF
TRBJ1-4 . TRBV21-1 few TGTGCCAGCAGCTCTTACCACAGGGCCCTCCCTGAAAAACTGTTTTTT CASSSYHRALPEKLFF
TRBJ2-7 . TRBV27 . TGTGCCAGCAGTTTGTTCGCGGGAAAGAACTACGAGCAGTACTTC CASSLFAGKNYEQYF
TRBJ2-1 TRBD2 TRBV5-4 . TGTGCCAGCAGCTTGGCTAGCGGGAGCGATGAGCAGTTCTTC CASSLASGSDEQFF
TRBJ1-5 . TRBV9 . TGTGCCTCCACACAGACAGGTATGGGGAATCAGCCCCAGCATTTT CASTQTGMGNQPQHF
TRBJ2-7 TRBD1 TRBV13 . TGTGCCAGCAGCCCTAACAGGGGTGGTGAGAGGTCCTACGAGCAGTACTTC CASSPNRGGERSYEQYF
TRBJ1-2 TRBD1 TRBV3-1/TRBV3-2 . TGTGCCAGCAGCCCCTCGACAGGGGGCGGCTACACCTTC CASSPSTGGGYTF
TRBJ2-1 TRBD2 TRBV4-2 . TGTGCCAGCAGCCAAGGGGTTAGCGGGATGGGCGATGAGCAGTTCTTC CASSQGVSGMGDEQFF
TRBJ2-1 . TRBV19 . TGTGCCAGTAGTAAAAATAGAGGGGAGCAGTTCTTC CASSKNRGEQFF
TRBJ2-3 TRBD1 TRBV2 . TGTGCCAGCAGTGCACGACAGGGGAGGAGCACAGATACGCAGTATTTT CASSARQGRSTDTQYF
TRBJ1-2 . TRBV14 . TGTGCCAGCAGCCAAGCGGGACAACCTGGGGGCTACACCTTC CASSQAGQPGGYTF
TRBJ1-3 TRBD1 TRBV15 . TGTGCCACCAGCAGAGATACAGGGGACTCTGGAAACACCATATATTTT CATSRDTGDSGNTIYF
TRBJ1-2 . TRBV28 . TGTGCCAGCACCCCCGCCGGGGGACGGGGGAACTATGGCTACACCTTC CASTPAGGRGNYGYTF
TRBJ2-5 TRBD1 TRBV23-1 . TGCGCCAGCAGTCATCGGGGGACAGGGAAAAAAGAGACCCAGTACTTC CASSHRGTGKKETQYF
TRBJ1-1 . TRBV30 . TGTGCCTGGAGTGTCAACATCAGGACTGAAGCTTTCTTT CAWSVNIRTEAFF
TRBJ1-5 . TRBV28 . TGTGCCAGCAGTACCGCAGGGGGCAATCAGCCCCAGCATTTT CASSTAGGNQPQHF
TRBJ1-1 TRBD1 TRBV5-4 . TGTGCCAGCAGCTCAGGACAGGACACTGAAGCTTTCTTT CASSSGQDTEAFF
TRBJ2-2 TRBD2 TRBV13 . TGTGCCAGCAGCCGATACGGACTAGCGGGAATGGCCGGGGAGCTGTTTTTT CASSRYGLAGMAGELFF
TRBJ1-2 . TRBV29-1 . TGCAGCGCAATCCACCGCGGTGGCTACACCTTC CSAIHRGGYTF
TRBJ1-5 . TRBV7-3 . TGTGCCAGCAGCTTAATTAGACCCCCCGGGTTCGAAAAGCCCCAGCATTTT CASSLIRPPGFEKPQHF
TRBJ1-1 . TRBV10-1 once TGCGCCAGCAGTCGAGAGAGGATGAACACTGAAGCTTTCTTT CASSRERMNTEAFF
TRBJ2-7 TRBD2 TRBV2 . TGTGCCAGCAGTGATGCGACTAGCGGGAGACGCGAGCAGTACTTC CASSDATSGRREQYF
TRBJ2-1 TRBD2 TRBV5-5 . TGTGCCAGCAGCTGGGGACTAGCGGGAGCAGCCTACAATGAGCAGTTCTTC CASSWGLAGAAYNEQFF
TRBJ1-1 . TRBV11-3 . TGTGCCAGCAGCGCAAAAGGCGGGACTGAAGCTTTCTTT CASSAKGGTEAFF
TRBJ1-4 . TRBV3-1/TRBV3-2 . TGTGCCAGCAGCCAAACTACGGGGTCGCTTGAAAAACTGTTTTTT CASSQTTGSLEKLFF
TRBJ1-3 . TRBV7-8 . TGTGCCAGCTCTCGTACAGTCACTTCTGGAAACACCATATATTTT CASSRTVTSGNTIYF
TRBJ1-1 . TRBV10-3 . TGTGCCATCAGGTCCGGAGGAGTACTGAACACTGAAGCTTTCTTT CAIRSGGVLNTEAFF
TRBJ1-1 TRBD1 TRBV19 . TGTGCCAGTCGACAGGGCGAGGAAATGAACACTGAAGCTTTCTTT CASRQGEEMNTEAFF